Here is one T cell receptor beta chain with its context. Its specificity is not known. This entry comes from a study of cytomegalovirus exposure and HLA in healthy donors. The PCR had 60 Vbeta and 13 Jbeta primers. Libraries were prepared by immunoSEQ multiplex PCR; TCRdb keeps only in-frame clonotypes and omits some of them. The specimen's table records roughly 72,000 clones. CDR3 size: 14 residues. Germline V CDR1 and CDR2: LNHDA, SQIVND (reference sequence). The study, taken as a whole, reports: The authors judged a highly shared variant cluster likely a sequencing artifact.

The origin of this receptor is a man younger than 30 in good health and CMV-seropositive. The chain recombines TRBV19 with TRBJ2-5; D uncertain. The J call could be wrong; TRBJ2-7 is a better fit for the DNA end. Sample: PBMCs. In DNA, the CDR3 is TGTGCCAGTAGTCGAAGGACCCAAGACTACGAGCAGTACTTC. Residues: CASSRRTQDYEQYF.